This passage covers 8 T cell receptor beta chains from one sample sequenced in a study of T cells after yellow fever vaccination. TCRdb passed the 5' RACE reads through MiXCR, listing each CDR3 protein once. Here the sample spans under 90,000 distinct CDR3 sequences, around 7% being singletons. Sequencing was performed on CD8+ T cells sorted from PBMCs, taken roughly 47 days after the first yellow fever vaccination. The receptors come from a man aged 18 to 30 who received the YFV17D yellow fever vaccine.

This clonotype was counted ten times or more. This chain joins TRBV12-3 or TRBV12-4 and TRBJ1-1; no clear D gene. V dropped 3 bases and J dropped 1 base, with 9 bases sitting between them. CDR3 size: 14 residues. This CDR3 is CASSLSPGNTEAFF. As DNA, the CDR3 is TGTGCCAGCAGTTTGTCGCCAGGGAACACTGAAGCTTTCTTT.

This clonotype occurred many times. V and J are TRBV11-2 and TRBJ2-5; D uncertain. CDR3 length equals 12 residues. Trimming left V 4 bases short and J 2 bases short, with 5 bases between. Germline-derived CDR1 and CDR2 are SGHAT and FQNNGV. Written as DNA, the CDR3 is TGTGCCAGCAGCTCGTTACAAGAGACCCAGTACTTC. Protein product: CASSSLQETQYF.

This clonotype was detected many times. This chain connects TRBV27 to TRBJ2-2; D is unclear. From germline, CDR1 is MNHEY and CDR2 SMNVEV (reference sequence). The CDR3 covers 16 residues. The V end lost 2 bases, the J end lost 0 bases, and 10 bases lay between the germline ends. The CDR3 protein is CASSLLVRTNTGELFF. The CDR3 nucleotides read TGTGCCAGCAGTTTACTTGTCAGAACGAACACCGGGGAGCTGTTTTTT.

This chain links TRBV12-3 or TRBV12-4 with TRBJ1-2; TRBD1 matches 9 bases. Trimming took 3 bases from V and 6 from J; bases not matched to a gene: 2. CDR3 length equals 13 residues. The CDR3 coding sequence is TGTGCCAGCAGTTTGACAGGGGGACATGGCTACACCTTC. It specifies CASSLTGGHGYTF.

This clonotype has at least ten counts. J is TRBJ1-1 and V is TRBV6-7; D unclear. TRBV6-7 is identified as an open reading frame with a role that is uncertain. Trimming pared 2 bases from V and 2 bases from J, leaving 6 bases between. CDR3 size: 13 residues. The CDR3 spells CASSYDGNTEAFF. The CDR3 nucleotides read TGTGCCAGCAGTTACGATGGAAACACTGAAGCTTTCTTT.

This clonotype occurred a few times. The J gene is TRBJ1-3, the V gene TRBV29-1; 7 nucleotides align to TRBD1. The CDR3 length is 15 residues. V gave up 4 bases and J gave up 0 bases; unmatched junction bases: 6. Looked up from germline, CDR1 is SQVTM and CDR2 is ANQGSEA. The CDR3, as DNA: TGCAGCGTTGTTGACAGGGATTACTCTGGAAACACCATATATTTT. As protein: CSVVDRDYSGNTIYF. Using reference TRBV29-1 and TRBJ1-3 for the parts outside the CDR3, the full variable domain is SAVISQKPSRDICQRGTSLTIQCQVDSQVTMMFWYRQQPGQSLTLIATANQGSEATYESGFVIDKFPISRPNLTFSTLTVSNMSPEDSSIYLCSVVDRDYSGNTIYFGEGSWLTVV.

V and J are TRBV6-5 and TRBJ1-2; the D gene is possibly TRBD1 (5 bases). CDR1 is MNHEY and CDR2 is SVGAGI in the germline V gene. This CDR3 is 16 amino acids long. Trimming took off 2 bases at V and 4 bases at J, with 17 bases between the two ends. For the CDR3, the DNA is TGTGCCAGCAGTTACGGCAGGGCCCTTGGAGGCTATGGCTACACCTTC. Its protein product is CASSYGRALGGYGYTF.

In this sample, this clonotype turned up a few times. The chain combines TRBV5-6 with TRBJ1-1; D is unresolved. V shed 4 bases and J shed 4 bases, with 5 bases lying between them. The CDR3 consists of 11 residues. CDR1 and CDR2 (germline): SGHDT, YYEEEE. The CDR3 loop is CASSASTEAFF. The CDR3 bases are TGTGCCAGCAGCGCCTCCACTGAAGCTTTCTTT. Looking up the rest from reference TRBV5-6 and TRBJ1-1 gives the full variable domain: DAGVTQSPTHLIKTRGQQVTLRCSPKSGHDTVSWYQQALGQGPQFIFQYYEEEERQRGNFPDRFSGHQFPNYSSELNVNALLLGDSALYLCASSASTEAFFGQGTRLTVV.